These 27 T cell receptor beta chains were all obtained from the same sample, sequenced in a study of cytomegalovirus exposure and HLA in healthy donors. PCR employed 60 Vbeta and 13 Jbeta primers. The data were produced by immunoSEQ multiplex PCR, yet TCRdb's version contains in-frame clones alone and is incomplete. This table lists approximately 180,000 clones. The sequencing sample was made of PBMCs. These receptors originate from a man aged 25 to 40 in good health and CMV-seronegative.

The genes are TRBV2 and TRBJ1-1; no clear D. Trimming left V 2 bases short and J 6 bases short, with 4 bases between. CDR1 and CDR2 from the germline V gene are SNHLY and FYNNEI. The CDR3 runs to 11 residues. CDR3 amino acids: CASSEPSEAFF. CDR3 nucleotide sequence: TGTGCCAGCAGTGAACCCTCTGAAGCTTTCTTT.

Of note for this clone: Distinct nucleotide sequences in the sample also encode this CDR3. The genes are TRBV5-6 and TRBJ1-1; 7 nucleotides align to TRBD1. The CDR3 sequence is 15 residues long. Losses at the gene ends were 0 bases for V and 1 base for J; bases not matched to a gene: 3. Germline-derived CDR1 and CDR2 are SGHDT and YYEEEE. This chain's CDR3 is CASSLGDRENTEAFF. The DNA of the CDR3 is TGTGCCAGCAGCTTGGGAGACAGGGAGAACACTGAAGCTTTCTTT.

The rearrangement uses TRBV5-6 and TRBJ1-1; TRBD1 matches at 8 bases. From germline, CDR1 is SGHDT and CDR2 YYEEEE. The junction had 4 bases not matched to a gene; V was cut back by 1 base and J by 5 bases. CDR3 length: 14 amino acids. CDR3 residues: CASSLQDRVTEAFF. In nucleotides, the CDR3 is TGTGCCAGCAGCTTGCAGGACAGGGTGACTGAAGCTTTCTTT.

The chain combines TRBV10-2 with TRBJ2-7; 7 nucleotides line up with TRBD1. CDR3 length: 13 amino acids. Trimming at V came to 6 bases and at J to 2 bases, leaving 4 bases not matched to a gene. CDR1 and CDR2 from the germline V gene are WSHSY and SAAADI. The CDR3 DNA reads as TGCGCCAGCAGAATTCAGGGGGCCTACGAGCAGTACTTC. Protein product: CASRIQGAYEQYF.

CDR3 in DNA: TGTGCCAGTAGTATTTTGGCAGGTGGGCTAGCCAAAAACATTCAGTACTTC. Amino acid sequence: CASSILAGGLAKNIQYF. This chain joins TRBV19 and TRBJ2-4, with D uncertain. This CDR3 is built from 17 residues. The V end was cut by 3 bases, the J end by 0 bases, with 15 bases between. Germline lookup yields CDR1 LNHDA and CDR2 SQIVND (reference sequence).

This rearrangement joins TRBV6-5 to TRBJ1-2, with D hard to call. Germline CDR1 MNHEY, CDR2 SVGAGI. Trimming pared 0 bases from V and 4 bases from J, leaving 15 bases between. This CDR3 is 16 amino acids long. In DNA form, the CDR3 reads TGTGCCAGCAGTTACTCGACAACGGTTCCTGGCTATGGCTACACCTTC. Translation gives CASSYSTTVPGYGYTF.

This rearrangement joins TRBV7-9 to TRBJ1-3, with no clear D. The length of the CDR3 is 16 residues. The V and J ends lost 5 bases and 5 bases respectively, with 19 bases between them. CDR1 is SEHNR and CDR2 is FQNEAQ in the germline V gene (reference sequence). The CDR3 DNA is TGTGCCAGCAGCCCCACCCTGGAGGGAAGGCGAAACACCATATATTTT. Its translation is CASSPTLEGRRNTIYF.

The chain is built from TRBV2 and TRBJ2-3, with TRBD1 matching over 9 bases. The CDR3 runs to 17 residues. V lost 4 bases, J lost 0 bases, and 8 bases stayed unmatched. Germline V lookup: CDR1 SNHLY, CDR2 FYNNEI. This CDR3 reads CASSGRTGAFSTDTQYF. The CDR3 region has the DNA TGTGCCAGCAGTGGACGGACAGGGGCCTTTAGCACAGATACGCAGTATTTT. The whole variable domain, filled in from reference TRBV2 and TRBJ2-3, reads EPEVTQTPSHQVTQMGQEVILRCVPISNHLYFYWYRQILGQKVEFLVSFYNNEISEKSEIFDDQFSVERPDGSNFTLKIRSTKLEDSAMYFCASSGRTGAFSTDTQYFGPGTRLTVL.

V gene TRBV2 combines with J gene TRBJ1-2; D possibly corresponds to TRBD1 (5 bases). Trimming left V 4 bases short and J 10 bases short, with 16 bases between. CDR3 size: 13 residues. The V gene's germline CDR1 is SNHLY and CDR2 FYNNEI. CDR3 in DNA: TGTGCCAGCAGTGTCCTCGGGACTATGGTCTACACCTTC. This gives the protein CASSVLGTMVYTF.

This chain connects TRBV6-1 to TRBJ1-3; D is ambiguous. This CDR3 contains 13 residues. The V and J ends lost 5 bases and 6 bases respectively, with 11 bases between them. The germline V gene encodes CDR1 MNHNS and CDR2 SASEGT. CDR3 region: CASSPGQINTIYF. CDR3 sequence (DNA): TGTGCCAGCAGTCCTGGTCAGATAAACACCATATATTTT.

V is TRBV5-1 and J is TRBJ1-2; 8 bases align to TRBD1. The junction had 6 bases not matched to a gene; V was cut back by 4 bases and J by 4 bases. The CDR3 has 14 residues. The V gene's germline CDR1 is SGHRS and CDR2 YFSETQ. The CDR3: CASSEGTGFYGYTF. The CDR3 DNA is TGCGCCAGCAGCGAAGGGACAGGCTTCTATGGCTACACCTTC.

This chain joins TRBV6-1 and TRBJ2-1; 9 positions agree with TRBD2. The CDR3 has 18 residues. Germline V gene sequence: CDR1 MNHNS, CDR2 SASEGT. Trimming took 4 bases from V and 3 from J; bases not matched to a gene: 13. The CDR3 loop reads CASSGRDSGSPYYNEQFF. The CDR3 DNA follows: TGTGCCAGCAGTGGGCGAGATAGCGGGAGCCCTTACTACAATGAGCAGTTCTTC.

The CDR3 DNA reads as TGTGCCACCAGCAGAGATCTGGTACTAGCCGATGAGCAGTTCTTC. This codes for CATSRDLVLADEQFF. The rearrangement links TRBV15 to TRBJ2-1; a possible D gene is TRBD2 (6 bases). V dropped 0 bases and J dropped 8 bases, with 14 bases sitting between them. The CDR3 is made up of 15 amino acids. The germline CDR1 and CDR2 sequences are LNHNV and YYDKDF (reference sequence).

The J gene is TRBJ1-3, the V gene TRBV6-6; the match to TRBD1 covers 9 bases. The CDR3 length is 16 residues. From germline, CDR1 is MNHNY and CDR2 SVGAGI (reference sequence). J lost 3 bases, V lost 2 bases, and 5 bases had no gene match. CDR3 region: CASSYPQGASGNTIYF. The DNA of the CDR3 is TGTGCCAGCAGTTACCCACAGGGGGCTAGTGGAAACACCATATATTTT.

The gene calls are TRBV7-8 and TRBJ2-1; 10 bases align to TRBD1. Germline V gene data show CDR1 as SGHVS and CDR2 as FQNEAQ. The CDR3 runs to 15 residues. V lost 4 bases, J lost 7 bases, and 7 bases stayed unmatched. CDR3 bases: TGTGCCAGCAGCTCCGACAGGGGGCGCTGGAATGAGCAGTTCTTC. Translation gives CASSSDRGRWNEQFF.

The V call is TRBV7-2, the J call TRBJ1-4, with a possible D match to TRBD1 (6 bases). The V and J ends lost 4 bases and 15 bases respectively, with 12 bases between them. The CDR3 totals 11 residues. The germline V gene has CDR1 SGHTA and CDR2 FQGNSA. CDR3 nucleotide sequence: TGTGCCAGCAGCTCACAGGGCAAGGTGTTTTTT. Translated: CASSSQGKVFF. Using reference TRBV7-2 and TRBJ1-4 for the parts outside the CDR3, the full variable domain is GAGVSQSPSNKVTEKGKDVELRCDPISGHTALYWYRQSLGQGLEFLIYFQGNSAPDKSGLPSDRFSAERTGGSVSTLTIQRTQQEDSAVYLCASSSQGKVFFGSGTQLSVL.

This chain connects TRBV19 to TRBJ2-1; 10 bases line up with TRBD2. Unmatched junction bases numbered 8, after V lost 5 bases and J lost 4 bases. The CDR3 is made up of 16 amino acids. The V gene's germline CDR1 is LNHDA and CDR2 SQIVND (reference sequence). The CDR3 region has the DNA TGTGCCAGTAGTCCGGTATGGACTAGCGGATACAATGAGCAGTTCTTC. Translation: CASSPVWTSGYNEQFF.

The chain recombines TRBV19 with TRBJ1-1; 7 bases map to TRBD1. This CDR3 region has 16 residues. J was trimmed by 2 bases and V by 2 bases; bases with no gene match: 8. Germline CDR1 reads LNHDA; CDR2 reads SQIVND (reference sequence). The CDR3 spells CASSIHTGQINTEAFF. As DNA, the CDR3 is TGTGCCAGTAGTATACATACGGGACAGATAAACACTGAAGCTTTCTTT. Supplemented by reference TRBV19 and TRBJ1-1, the full variable domain reads DGGITQSPKYLFRKEGQNVTLSCEQNLNHDAMYWYRQDPGQGLRLIYYSQIVNDFQKGDIAEGYSVSREKKESFPLTVTSAQKNPTAFYLCASSIHTGQINTEAFFGQGTRLTVV.

This chain joins TRBV9 and TRBJ2-7, with 9 bases that match TRBD2. The CDR3 loop spans 15 amino acids. V lost 3 bases to trimming and J lost 1 base; unmatched junction nucleotides: 5. Germline-derived CDR1 and CDR2 are SGDLS and YYNGEE. CDR3 loop: CASSALAGRSYEQYF. The DNA for the CDR3 is TGTGCCAGCAGCGCCCTAGCGGGGAGGTCCTACGAGCAGTACTTC.

This chain connects TRBV5-1 to TRBJ2-2; 8 nucleotides match TRBD1. The V gene's germline CDR1 is SGHRS and CDR2 YFSETQ. V shed 3 bases, J shed 4 bases, and the junction held 5 bases outside the gene matches. This CDR3 region has 15 residues. CDR3 residues: CASSSGQGSTGELFF. The CDR3 bases are TGCGCCAGCAGCTCAGGACAGGGTAGCACCGGGGAGCTGTTTTTT. The whole variable domain, remainder taken from reference TRBV5-1 and TRBJ2-2, is KAGVTQTPRYLIKTRGQQVTLSCSPISGHRSVSWYQQTPGQGLQFLFEYFSETQRNKGNFPGRFSGRQFSNSRSEMNVSTLELGDSALYLCASSSGQGSTGELFFGEGSRLTVL.

The CDR3 protein is CASSPGLGASNGELFF. As DNA, the CDR3 is TGTGCCAGTAGTCCGGGGTTGGGGGCCAGCAACGGGGAGCTGTTTTTT. The chain employs TRBV19 and TRBJ2-2; possible D gene TRBD1, 6 bases. CDR1 LNHDA and CDR2 SQIVND come from the germline V gene (reference sequence). The CDR3 is 16 amino acids. V was clipped by 5 bases and J by 7 bases, with 20 bases between them.

J is TRBJ1-2 and V is TRBV5-1; TRBD1 agrees at 7 bases. The CDR3 runs 13 residues. Germline CDR1 is SGHRS and CDR2 is YFSETQ. The V segment lost 0 bases and the J segment 5 bases; nucleotides outside the gene matches: 1. The CDR3 sequence is CASSLDRGYGYTF. The CDR3 DNA reads as TGCGCCAGCAGCTTGGACAGGGGATATGGCTACACCTTC.

Turning to this clone: This sample also contains other DNA sequences that code for the same CDR3. The chain combines TRBV11-2 with TRBJ1-5, with 11 bases lining up with TRBD1. V dropped 1 base and J dropped 4; count of bases not matched to a gene: 3. The germline CDR1 and CDR2 sequences are SGHAT and FQNNGV. There are 16 residues in the CDR3. This CDR3 is CASSLGGQGGNQPQHF. In DNA, the CDR3 is TGTGCCAGCAGCTTAGGGGGACAGGGGGGGAATCAGCCCCAGCATTTT.

V gene TRBV5-1 combines with J gene TRBJ1-2, with 8 bases lining up with TRBD1. V trimming: 2 bases; J trimming: 7 bases; junction bases outside the gene matches: 13. From germline, CDR1 is SGHRS and CDR2 YFSETQ. The CDR3 covers 16 residues. The CDR3 sequence is CASSFLLNSDRGGYTF. CDR3 coding DNA: TGCGCCAGCAGCTTTCTCCTGAACTCCGACAGGGGTGGCTACACCTTC.

The chain carries TRBV6-6 and TRBJ2-1; D not certain. V lost 5 bases and J lost 4, with 3 bases in between. Germline CDR1 and CDR2: MNHNY and SVGAGI (reference sequence). There are 11 residues in the CDR3. The CDR3 coding sequence is TGTGCCAGCAGTCAATACAATGAGCAGTTCTTC. Residues: CASSQYNEQFF.

The J gene is TRBJ2-7, the V gene TRBV7-2; D gene ambiguous. Per the germline V gene, CDR1 is SGHTA and CDR2 is FQGNSA. The germline V and J ends were trimmed by 3 bases and 0 bases, with 9 bases remaining between them. The CDR3 has 14 residues. CDR3 protein: CASSFLADSYEQYF. CDR3 nucleotide sequence: TGTGCCAGCAGCTTCTTGGCGGACTCCTACGAGCAGTACTTC.

The chain links TRBV14 to TRBJ2-5, with D possibly being TRBD1 (6 bases). Trimming shortened V by 0 bases and J by 5 bases, and 13 bases separated the two germline ends. CDR1 and CDR2 from the germline V gene are SGHDN and FVKESK. The CDR3 loop spans 15 amino acids. CDR3 in amino acids: CASSQDLRRGETQYF. CDR3 nucleotides: TGTGCCAGCAGCCAAGATTTACGAAGGGGGGAGACCCAGTACTTC.